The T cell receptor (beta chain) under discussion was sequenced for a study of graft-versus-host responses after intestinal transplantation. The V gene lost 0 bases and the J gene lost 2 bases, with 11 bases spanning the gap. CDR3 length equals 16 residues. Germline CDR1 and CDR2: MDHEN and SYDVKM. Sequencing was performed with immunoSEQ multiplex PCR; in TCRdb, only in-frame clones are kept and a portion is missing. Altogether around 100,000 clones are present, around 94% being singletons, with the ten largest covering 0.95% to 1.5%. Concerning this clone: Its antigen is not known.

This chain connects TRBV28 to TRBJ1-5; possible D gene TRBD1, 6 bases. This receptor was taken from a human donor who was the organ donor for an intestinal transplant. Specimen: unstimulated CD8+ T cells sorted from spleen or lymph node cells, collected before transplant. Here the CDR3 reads CASSLWYRDGNQPQHF. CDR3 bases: TGTGCCAGCAGTTTATGGTACAGGGATGGCAATCAGCCCCAGCATTTT. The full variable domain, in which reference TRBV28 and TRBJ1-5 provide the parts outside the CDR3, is DVKVTQSSRYLVKRTGEKVFLECVQDMDHENMFWYRQDPGLGLRLIYFSYDVKMKEKGDIPEGYSVSREKKERFSLILESASTNQTSMYLCASSLWYRDGNQPQHFGDGTRLSIL.